This T cell receptor (beta chain) stems from a study of T cell changes during pregnancy in multiple sclerosis. Some clones are missing from TCRdb's copy, which holds only in-frame ones; the method was immunoSEQ multiplex PCR. The data show 65,000 to 90,000 clones, roughly nine tenths seen once. This clone has ten or more counts. Per germline, CDR1 MRHNA and CDR2 SNTAGT. The CDR3 is 18 amino acids. J gave up 5 bases and V 2 bases, and 12 bases lay outside the gene matches. The sequence was obtained from a female donor in good health, serving as a control in a pregnancy study. Some clones in this sample may be carry-over from other donors' samples. The sequencing here drew on PBMCs, taken in the first trimester of pregnancy. The chain employs TRBV6-4 and TRBJ2-7; 13 positions agree with TRBD2. The CDR3 spells CASSDRAGTSGVLNEQYF. The CDR3 nucleotides read TGTGCCAGCAGTGACCGCGCCGGGACTAGCGGGGTTCTGAACGAGCAGTACTTC.